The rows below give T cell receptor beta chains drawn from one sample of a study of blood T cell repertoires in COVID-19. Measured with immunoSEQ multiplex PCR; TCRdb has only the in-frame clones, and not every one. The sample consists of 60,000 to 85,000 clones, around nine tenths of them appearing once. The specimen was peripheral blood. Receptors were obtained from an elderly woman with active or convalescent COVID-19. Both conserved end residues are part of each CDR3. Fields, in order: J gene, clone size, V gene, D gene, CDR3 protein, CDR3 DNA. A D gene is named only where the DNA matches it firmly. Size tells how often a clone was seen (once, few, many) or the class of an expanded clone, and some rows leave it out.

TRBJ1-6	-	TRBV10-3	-	CAAGGQGKSPLHF	TGTGCCGCGGGGGGTCAGGGGAAATCACCCCTCCACTTT
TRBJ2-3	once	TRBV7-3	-	CASSFRGTDTQYF	TGTGCCAGCAGCTTTCGAGGAACAGATACGCAGTATTTT
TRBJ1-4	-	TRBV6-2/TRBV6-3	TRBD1	CASSRQKRTGEKLFF	TGTGCCAGCAGCAGACAAAAAAGGACAGGAGAAAAACTGTTTTTT
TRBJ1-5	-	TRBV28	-	CASSQIYQPQHF	TGTGCCAGCAGCCAGATATACCAGCCCCAGCATTTT
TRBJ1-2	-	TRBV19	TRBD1	CASSVGQAALWDGYTF	TGTGCCAGTAGCGTCGGACAGGCGGCCCTGTGGGATGGCTACACCTTC
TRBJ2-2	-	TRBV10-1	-	CASSPYTGELFF	TGCGCCAGCAGCCCTTACACCGGGGAGCTGTTTTTT
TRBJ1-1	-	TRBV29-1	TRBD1	CSTEVPGQGGAFF	TGCAGCACGGAGGTACCGGGACAGGGAGGAGCTTTCTTT
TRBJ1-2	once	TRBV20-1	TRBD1	CSASNRGNGGYTF	TGCAGTGCTAGTAACAGGGGTAACGGTGGCTACACCTTC
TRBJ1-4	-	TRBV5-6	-	CASMQTPGDEKLFF	TGTGCCAGCATGCAAACACCCGGGGATGAAAAACTGTTTTTT
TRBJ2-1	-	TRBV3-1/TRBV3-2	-	CASSQTHLGNEQFF	TGTGCCAGCAGTCAGACTCATCTCGGCAATGAGCAGTTCTTC
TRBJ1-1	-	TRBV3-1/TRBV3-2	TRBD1	CASSQVPGGTEAFF	TGTGCCAGCAGCCAAGTACCAGGGGGCACTGAAGCTTTCTTT
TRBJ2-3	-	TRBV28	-	CASSLATDTQYF	TGTGCCAGCAGCTTAGCGACAGATACGCAGTATTTT
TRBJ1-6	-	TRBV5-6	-	CASSLIRGASSYNSPLHF	TGTGCCAGCAGCTTGATACGGGGGGCGAGCTCCTATAATTCACCCCTCCACTTT
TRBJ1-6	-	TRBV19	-	CASSIVEGRNSPLHF	TGTGCCAGTAGTATAGTGGAGGGGAGGAATTCACCCCTCCACTTT
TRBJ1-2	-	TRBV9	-	CASSVGWGSYGYTF	TGTGCCAGCAGCGTAGGTTGGGGCTCCTATGGCTACACCTTC
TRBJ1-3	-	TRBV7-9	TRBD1	CASSLGTGGSGNTIYF	TGTGCCAGCAGCTTGGGGACAGGGGGCTCTGGAAACACCATATATTTT
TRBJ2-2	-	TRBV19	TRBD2	CASSSGGASGELFF	TGTGCCAGTAGTAGCGGGGGGGCAAGCGGGGAGCTGTTTTTT
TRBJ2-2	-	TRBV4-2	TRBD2	CASSPPSGGIHTGELFF	TGTGCCAGCAGCCCCCCCAGCGGGGGGATCCACACCGGGGAGCTGTTTTTT
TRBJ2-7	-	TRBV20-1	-	CRADSTYEQYF	TGCAGAGCGGACTCGACCTACGAGCAGTACTTC
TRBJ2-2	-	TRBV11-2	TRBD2	CASSRQISRGGGELFF	TGTGCCAGCAGCCGACAGATATCTCGCGGGGGTGGGGAGCTGTTTTTT
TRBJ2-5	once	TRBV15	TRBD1	CATSRDRGQGLQETQYF	TGTGCCACCAGCAGAGATCGGGGACAGGGCTTACAAGAGACCCAGTACTTC
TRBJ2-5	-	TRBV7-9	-	CASSFFRSQETQYF	TGTGCCAGCAGCTTTTTCCGGAGCCAAGAGACCCAGTACTTC
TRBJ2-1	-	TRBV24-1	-	CATSASGKDNEQFF	TGTGCCACCAGTGCTTCGGGAAAAGACAATGAGCAGTTCTTC
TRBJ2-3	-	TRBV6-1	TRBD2	CASREAGGLGTDTQYF	TGTGCCAGCAGAGAAGCGGGGGGGCTGGGCACAGATACGCAGTATTTT
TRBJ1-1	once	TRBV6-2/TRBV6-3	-	CASSYISMNTEAFF	TGTGCCAGCAGTTACATTTCCATGAACACTGAAGCTTTCTTT
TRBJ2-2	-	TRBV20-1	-	CSARRAGELFF	TGCAGTGCTAGAAGAGCCGGGGAGCTGTTTTTT
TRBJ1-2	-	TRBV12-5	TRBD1	CASASDRGHGYTF	TGTGCTAGTGCCTCGGACAGGGGGCATGGCTACACCTTC
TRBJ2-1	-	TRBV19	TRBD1	CASSGLRFSGTVHNEQFF	TGTGCCAGTAGTGGACTTAGATTCTCCGGGACAGTACACAATGAGCAGTTCTTC
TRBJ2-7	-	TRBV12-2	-	CASRRRAVGQGSPNSYEQYF	-
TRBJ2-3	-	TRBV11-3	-	CASSSGFSIDTQYF	TGTGCCAGCAGTTCTGGTTTTAGCATAGATACGCAGTATTTT
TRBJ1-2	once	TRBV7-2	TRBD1	CASTFLDRDTRYTF	TGTGCCAGCACCTTCTTGGACAGGGATACGCGCTACACCTTC
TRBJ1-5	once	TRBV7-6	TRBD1	CASSPGQGWNQPQHF	TGTGCCAGCAGCCCTGGACAGGGATGGAATCAGCCCCAGCATTTT
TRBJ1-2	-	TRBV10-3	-	CAISGGVVQADYYGYTF	TGTGCCATCAGTGGGGGGGTGGTGCAGGCCGATTATTATGGCTACACCTTC
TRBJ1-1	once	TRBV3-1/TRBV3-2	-	CASSQDRSVTEAFF	TGTGCCAGCAGCCAAGATCGGTCGGTCACTGAAGCTTTCTTT
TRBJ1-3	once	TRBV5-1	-	CASSTGMSSGNTIYF	TGCGCCAGCAGCACTGGTATGTCTTCTGGAAACACCATATATTTT
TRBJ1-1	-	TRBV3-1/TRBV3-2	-	CASSVKISGSEAFF	TGTGCCAGCAGCGTCAAGATTTCAGGGTCTGAAGCTTTCTTT
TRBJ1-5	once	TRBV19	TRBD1	CASSIEMGQANQPQHF	TGTGCCAGTAGTATAGAGATGGGACAGGCAAATCAGCCCCAGCATTTT
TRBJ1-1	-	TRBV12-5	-	CASGLVAGSGSWEAFF	TGTGCTAGTGGTTTGGTAGCTGGGTCAGGGTCCTGGGAAGCTTTCTTT
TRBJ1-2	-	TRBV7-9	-	CASSGRGDYGYTF	TGTGCCAGCAGCGGCAGGGGTGACTATGGCTACACCTTC
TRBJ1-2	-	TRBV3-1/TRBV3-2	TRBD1	CASSPGQGSGYTF	TGTGCCAGCAGCCCTGGACAGGGCAGTGGCTACACCTTC
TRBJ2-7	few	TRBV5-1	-	CASSYEPVADLEQYF	TGCGCCAGCAGCTACGAACCGGTTGCGGACTTGGAGCAGTACTTC
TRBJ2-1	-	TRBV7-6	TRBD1	CASSWDRGREQFF	TGTGCCAGCAGTTGGGACAGGGGAAGGGAGCAGTTCTTC
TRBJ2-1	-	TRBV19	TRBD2	CASSLEWGTMDEQFF	TGTGCCAGTAGCCTCGAATGGGGGACTATGGATGAGCAGTTCTTC
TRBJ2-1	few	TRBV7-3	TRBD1	CASSFGTGTEQFF	TGTGCCAGCAGCTTCGGGACAGGGACTGAGCAGTTCTTC
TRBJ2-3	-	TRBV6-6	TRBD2	CASHTSGATSTQYF	TGTGCCAGCCACACAAGCGGGGCCACGTCTACGCAGTATTTT